Sequencing of this T cell receptor (beta chain) was carried out in a study of graft-versus-host responses after intestinal transplantation. Study-wide context: Anti-thymocyte globulin induction was given to all recipients, followed by tacrolimus and steroids for around three years.

Study results and caveats: There were GvH clones found in recipient marrow, and some of them appeared first in ileum or blood. Graft-donor T cell macrochimerism in patients accompanied high graft-versus-host to host-versus-graft clonal ratios in allografts. Early post-transplant HvG declines were associated with peak circulating GvH clone levels.

About this clone itself: Its antigen is still unknown.

Germline CDR1 is WNHNN and CDR2 is SYGVQD (reference sequence). V lost 4 bases, J lost 2 bases, and 2 bases stayed unmatched. The CDR3 covers 15 residues. Libraries were prepared by immunoSEQ multiplex PCR; TCRdb keeps only in-frame clonotypes and omits some of them. The data hold about 20,000 clones, with approximately 86% observed a single time. This TCR was recovered from a human patient who received an intestinal transplant, so some T cells may come from the graft donor. The sequenced sample was bone marrow, obtained roughly 130 days after transplant. This chain uses TRBV10-1 with TRBJ2-2, with 9 bases lining up with TRBD2. The CDR3: CASSGLAENTGELFF. CDR3 sequence (DNA): TGCGCCAGCAGTGGACTAGCGGAAAACACCGGGGAGCTGTTTTTT.